What follows is one TCR beta chain and its context. It lacks a known antigen. The input lacks base qualities; no much larger clone sits a single base away. These data come from a study of blood T cell repertoires in COVID-19 (dated by TCRdb to about 2020). In terms of the full investigation: Samples covering the acute and convalescent phases of COVID-19 were provided by collaborators in the United States, Italy and Spain. Subjects who had been exposed to COVID-19, were actively infected with it, or had recovered from it provided the deeply sampled blood TCRbeta repertoires that made up the dataset. Where available, HLA class I and class II types were taken from metadata supplied by the sample provider and were not determined by assay-based typing. Samples were obtained from the ongoing ImmuneRACE study (first 160 participants) and from about 1,300 subjects provided by 6 global collaborators. The repertoires were made available in a free public database intended to serve as a resource for research on the immune response to SARS-CoV-2. The material from the prospective study consisted of cDNA or gDNA derived from T cells, B-cell-depleted T cells, or PBMCs. A de-identified subject ID, COVID-19 status, age in years and sex were almost always included in the sample metadata.

Each collaborating institution followed its own protocols to collect whole blood in K2EDTA tubes. For TCRbeta analysis, collaborators shipped samples as frozen whole blood, isolated PBMCs, or DNA extracted from either of those sample types. CDR1 and CDR2 (SGHRS, YFSETQ) derive from the germline V gene. The germline V end is reduced by 1 base and the J end by 4 bases; junction bases left unmatched: 5. The CDR3 sequence holds 16 residues, the cysteine and phenylalanine included. Solely the CDR3 DNA is kept, with 48 bases framed from the first base. Results and caveats for the whole study, not just this receptor: How much clinical and demographic metadata was included differed by source and by participant, and the metadata was provided uncurated.

TCRbeta CDR3 regions were amplified from genomic DNA using the immunoSEQ Assay, a bias-controlled multiplex PCR. As for how the authors treated the data: Within the assay, amplification of reference gene primers was used to estimate how many nucleated cells each sample contained. To quantify the absolute abundance of each unique TCRbeta CDR3 rearrangement, sequence reads were collapsed and filtered. For each sample, productive Simpson clonality was calculated as the square root of Simpson's diversity index over productive rearrangements. TCRdb provides this immuneACCESS table in a form limited to in-frame rearrangements. Some clones are lacking; in checked studies, under half of them reflect an unresolved V gene, and why the rest are absent is not known. The DNA was the basis for D and trimming; V, J and clone size are from that table. The table for this sample lists 150,000 or so clones; 84% of them were counted only once. The ten largest clones capture more than 5.5% of the sample.

Recombination linked TRBV5-1 to TRBJ2-2; 9 bases in the junction line up with TRBD1. The origin of this receptor is a woman in her 50s in a cohort sampled during active or convalescent COVID-19. Sample: peripheral blood. The bases read TGCGCCAGCAGCTTGAACGGACAGGGGAGCACCGGGGAGCTGTTTTTT. Its protein reads: CASSLNGQGSTGELFF.